This T cell receptor (beta chain) was profiled in a study of beta chain features in type 1 diabetes. Study-level findings and limits: In all four CD4+ subsets, TCRB CDR3 length was significantly, moderately reduced in type 1 diabetes. A pattern of fewer insertions and more deletions at VDJ junctions was seen in type 1 diabetes patients.

CDR3 size: 14 residues. V was pared by 1 base and J by 5 bases, with 4 bases of the junction left unmatched. Per germline, CDR1 GTSNPN and CDR2 SVGIG (reference sequence). Of the isolated RNA, all was reverse transcribed, and so the sequenced material was expressed TCRB transcripts. Naive, central memory and regulatory T cell samples came to a mean of around 3.5 million reads. Here immunoSEQ multiplex PCR was the method, and the copy in TCRdb shows in-frame clones only, minus some. The table has some 150,000 clones, about 12% seen once. This clone turned up a few times. What it binds is not known. Sequencing was performed on central memory CD4+ T cells from blood. The rearrangement links TRBV30 to TRBJ2-5, with 10 bases identical to TRBD1. The sequence was collected from a man between 18 and 35 years old with type 1 diabetes. Here the CDR3 DNA reads TGTGCCTGGAGTGGACAGGGGGCGAGGGAGACCCAGTACTTC. Protein sequence: CAWSGQGARETQYF.